The clone carrying this T cell receptor (beta chain) was detected only a few times. Per the study methods: Estimates of nucleated cell counts were drawn from the amplification of reference gene primers. The method was immunoSEQ multiplex PCR; TCRdb's version includes in-frame clones alone and lacks a portion of them. The DNA was the basis for D and trimming; V, J and clone size are from that table. This table holds tens of thousands of clones, about four fifths found once. This sample is part of a study of blood T cell repertoires in COVID-19. Study at large: From the United States, Italy and Spain came samples of acute and convalescent COVID-19. In each case, the material was cDNA or gDNA derived from T cells, B-cell-depleted T cells, or PBMCs.

This sequence originates from a man in his sixties in a cohort sampled during active COVID-19. Material for sequencing was peripheral blood.

The CDR3 DNA is TGTGCCAGTATCCCGGAGGGCGCCTATATCCCTGGAAACACCATATATTTT. This gives the protein CASIPEGAYIPGNTIYF. V usage is TRBV19 and J usage is TRBJ1-3; D unresolved. Germline V lookup: CDR1 LNHDA, CDR2 SQIVND (reference sequence). The V gene lost 7 bases and the J gene lost 2 bases, with 21 bases spanning the gap. There are 17 residues in the CDR3.